The 3 T cell receptor beta chains given below trace back to one sample, sequenced in a study of cytomegalovirus exposure and HLA in healthy donors. Primers: 60 Vbeta forward and 13 Jbeta reverse. Using immunoSEQ multiplex PCR, the repertoire was profiled, and TCRdb retains in-frame clones only, with some absent. Seen here are some 170,000 clones, roughly 70% observed once, and the top ten hold about 3%. Sequences were obtained from PBMCs. Source of these receptors: a woman aged 45 to 65 in good health and CMV-seropositive.

The J gene is TRBJ2-5, the V gene TRBV19, with D possibly TRBD1 on 6 matching bases. The V end was cut by 3 bases, the J end by 4 bases, with 12 bases between. CDR1 is LNHDA, CDR2 SQIVND, per germline (reference sequence). The CDR3 contains 14 residues. DNA of the CDR3: TGTGCCAGTAGTATGCGGAGAGGGGGAGAGACCCAGTACTTC. Amino acids: CASSMRRGGETQYF.

The V and J genes are TRBV19 and TRBJ1-5, with 7 bases identical to TRBD1. Germline values: CDR1 LNHDA, CDR2 SQIVND (reference sequence). With V trimmed by 5 bases and J by 7 bases, 8 bases remained unmatched. This CDR3 is 14 amino acids long. CDR3 region: CASSLTGSSQPQHF. The CDR3 DNA reads TGTGCCAGTAGTTTGACAGGGAGCAGCCAGCCCCAGCATTTT. Filled out from reference TRBV19 and TRBJ1-5, the complete variable domain reads DGGITQSPKYLFRKEGQNVTLSCEQNLNHDAMYWYRQDPGQGLRLIYYSQIVNDFQKGDIAEGYSVSREKKESFPLTVTSAQKNPTAFYLCASSLTGSSQPQHFGDGTRLSIL.

In its sample, this clone was seen once. The chain is built from TRBV7-9 and TRBJ2-2; 7 nucleotides agree with TRBD1. The V gene's germline CDR1 is SEHNR and CDR2 FQNEAQ (reference sequence). V shed 7 bases and J 8 bases; nucleotides not matched to a gene: 7. The length of the CDR3 is 13 residues. Here the CDR3 DNA reads TGTGCCAGCATCCCGACAGGGACAGGGGAGCTGTTTTTT. Protein sequence: CASIPTGTGELFF.